This T cell receptor (beta chain) was captured by sequencing in a study of CD4+ T cells in melanoma. General study findings and limits: Reportedly, melanoma neoantigen-specific CD4+ T cells showed varied differentiation states. A reported correlation linked neoantigen-specific CD4+ T cells to CD8+, macrophage and B cell function.

On this clone itself: The target antigen is unknown.

Sequencing was performed with immunoSEQ multiplex PCR; in TCRdb, only in-frame clones are kept and a portion is missing. The sample carries 140,000 or so clones, about 93% recorded once. This CDR3 is 13 amino acids long. Per germline, CDR1 MNHNY and CDR2 SVGAGI (reference sequence). The V gene end was trimmed by 5 bases and the J gene end by 8 bases; junction bases not matched to a gene: 5. The J gene is TRBJ2-1, the V gene TRBV6-6; 8 bases are a match to TRBD1. The sequence derives from a human donor with melanoma. CDR3 sequence (DNA): TGTGCCAGCAGTCCTGGGACAGGCGATGAGCAGTTCTTC. It yields the protein CASSPGTGDEQFF.